A single sample is the source of the 10 T cell receptor beta chains below, sequenced in a study of metastatic and nonmetastatic thyroid tumors. TCRdb reprocessed the PCR reads using MiXCR. The sample holds roughly 14,000 clones, about 3.7% seen once. Thyroid surgery was performed in patients who had received no treatment beforehand. Sample: tumor tissue. These receptors all stem from a female donor with papillary thyroid cancer or a benign thyroid nodule (not recorded which). Some clones in this sample may be carry-over from other donors' samples.

This clone was counted between two and nine times. This chain links TRBV27 with TRBJ1-2, with D possibly being TRBD1 (6 bases). The CDR3 consists of 14 residues. The V and J ends lost 5 bases and 7 bases respectively, with 17 bases between them. The germline CDR1 and CDR2 sequences are MNHEY and SMNVEV (reference sequence). The CDR3 spells CASSPPGTYSGYTF. CDR3 sequence (DNA): TGTGCCAGCAGTCCACCCGGGACATACAGTGGCTACACCTTC.

This clone was detected a few times. CDR3 residues: CASSYSTSGSGELFF. CDR3 nucleotides: TGTGCCAGCAGTTACTCGACTAGCGGGAGCGGGGAGCTGTTTTTT. The rearrangement joins TRBV6-5 to TRBJ2-2; TRBD2 matches at 12 bases. Germline values: CDR1 MNHEY, CDR2 SVGAGI. CDR3 length: 15 amino acids. The trim removed 0 bases at V and 7 bases at J, leaving 0 bases unmatched.

This clone was counted between two and nine times. J is TRBJ1-1 and V is TRBV28, with 8 positions matching TRBD1. The CDR3 loop spans 14 amino acids. Germline assignment: CDR1 MDHEN and CDR2 SYDVKM. After removal of 3 bases from V and 1 base from J, the junction contained 1 base not matched to a gene. This CDR3 reads CASSLQGANTEAFF. CDR3 bases: TGTGCCAGCAGTTTGCAGGGGGCGAACACTGAAGCTTTCTTT.

This clone turned up a few times. The CDR3 region has the DNA TGTGCCAGCAGTTCCGGGATCGGGGGCTACGAGCAGTACTTC. The encoded protein is CASSSGIGGYEQYF. The V call is TRBV12-3 or TRBV12-4, the J call TRBJ2-7; possible D gene TRBD2, 6 bases. V was cut by 4 bases and J by 3 bases, with 13 bases left in between. This CDR3 is built from 14 residues.

The chain employs TRBV12-3 or TRBV12-4 and TRBJ2-2, with TRBD1 as a possible D gene (5 bases). The V and J ends lost 5 bases and 6 bases respectively, with 16 bases between them. This CDR3 is 15 amino acids long. As DNA, the CDR3 is TGTGCCAGCAGTCCGCATAGATCAGGGCCCGGGGAGCTGTTTTTT. The encoded protein is CASSPHRSGPGELFF.

The chain employs TRBV6-2 or TRBV6-3 and TRBJ2-7; D uncertain. CDR3 length: 13 residues. V was cut by 6 bases and J by 1 base, with 10 bases left in between. Germline values: CDR1 MNHEY, CDR2 SVGEGT. The CDR3 bases are TGTGCCAGCAGCCAAGTACTTTCCTACGAGCAGTACTTC. As protein: CASSQVLSYEQYF.

With regard to this clone: As the CDR3 is not closed by the conserved phenylalanine or tryptophan, this likely results from a read error. This chain joins TRBV27 and TRBJ2-2, with D maybe TRBD2 (6 bases). This CDR3 comprises 17 residues. Between the trimmed V and J ends, which lost 6 bases and 5 bases, there was a span of 22 bases. The V gene's germline CDR1 is MNHEY and CDR2 SMNVEV (reference sequence). The CDR3 region is CASRKTQTRVKTGELFY. CDR3 nucleotides: TGTGCCAGCAGAAAAACGCAGACTAGGGTAAAGACCGGGGAGCTGTTTTAT.

This clone appeared a few times. The V and J genes are TRBV5-1 and TRBJ2-1, with 7 bases that match TRBD1. Germline lookup yields CDR1 SGHRS and CDR2 YFSETQ. The CDR3 has 17 amino acids. After removal of 1 base from V and 7 bases from J, the junction contained 14 bases not matched to a gene. The CDR3 DNA reads as TGCGCCAGCAGCTTGTTAGGGGGCGGGCGGTTTGCAAATGAGCAGTTCTTC. Amino acids: CASSLLGGGRFANEQFF.

Only a few counts were recorded for this clone. The chain joins TRBV27 to TRBJ2-1; 13 bases align to TRBD2. The CDR3 is 19 residues long. V shed 3 bases and J 0 bases; nucleotides not matched to a gene: 8. The germline V gene has CDR1 MNHEY and CDR2 SMNVEV (reference sequence). The CDR3, as DNA: TGTGCCAGCAGTTTCATAGGACTAGCGGGAGTCGACTCCTACAATGAGCAGTTCTTC. Residues: CASSFIGLAGVDSYNEQFF.

This clone came up a few times. This sample also contains other DNA sequences that code for the same CDR3. This rearrangement joins TRBV28 to TRBJ1-6, with unresolved D. The CDR3 runs to 14 residues. The V end was cut by 5 bases, the J end by 8 bases, with 13 bases between. Germline V gene data show CDR1 as MDHEN and CDR2 as SYDVKM. CDR3 nucleotides: TGTGCCAGCAGTCGTGACGGGGAGTATTCACCCCTCCACTTT. It is translated as CASSRDGEYSPLHF.